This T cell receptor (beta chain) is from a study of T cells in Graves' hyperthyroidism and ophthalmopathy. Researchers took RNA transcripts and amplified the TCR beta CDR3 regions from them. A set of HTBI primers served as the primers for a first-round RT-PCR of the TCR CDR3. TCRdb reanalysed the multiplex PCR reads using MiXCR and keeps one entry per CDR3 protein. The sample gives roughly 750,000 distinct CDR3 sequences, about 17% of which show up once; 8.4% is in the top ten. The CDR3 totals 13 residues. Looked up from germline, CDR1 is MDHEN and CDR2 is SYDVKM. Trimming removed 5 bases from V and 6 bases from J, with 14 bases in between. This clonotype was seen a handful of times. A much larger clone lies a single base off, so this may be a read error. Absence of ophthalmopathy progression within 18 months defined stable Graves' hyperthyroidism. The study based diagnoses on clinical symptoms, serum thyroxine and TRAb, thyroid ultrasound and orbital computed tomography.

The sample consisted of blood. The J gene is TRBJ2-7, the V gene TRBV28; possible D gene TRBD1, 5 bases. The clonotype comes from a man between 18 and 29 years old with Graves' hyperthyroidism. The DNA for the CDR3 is TGTGCCAGCAGTGGACATCCAGGCTGCGAGCAGTACTTC. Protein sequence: CASSGHPGCEQYF.